Listed here are 12 T cell receptor beta chains from one sample, sequenced in a study of shared clonotypes between healthy human individuals (dated by TCRdb to 2020 to 2022). The method was the immunoSEQ multiplex PCR assay. Imported from immuneACCESS, the table was reduced by TCRdb to in-frame sequences with V and J called. These copies leave out some clones; in studies compared against another copy, an unresolved V gene accounts for under half, and the cause of the remainder is not known. The sample contains approximately 340,000 clones, around 70% of them found a single time. The top ten hold more than 9% of the sample. The sample comprised memory CD4+ T cells sorted from blood. Explained via the paper, the cell subset or site label denotes: CD45RA-negative fraction. These receptors all come from a man aged 30 to 39 in good health.

The table lists this clone with a count of one. The chain is built from TRBV28 and TRBJ2-7; D is undetermined. This CDR3 has 14 residues. Germline V gene lookup returns CDR1 MDHEN and CDR2 SYDVKM. Trimming pared 10 bases from V and 0 bases from J, leaving 16 bases between. The CDR3 sequence: CATAVQAPSYEQYF. CDR3 sequence (DNA): TGTGCCACCGCCGTTCAGGCACCCTCCTACGAGCAGTACTTC.

This clone came up a few times. J is TRBJ2-1 and V is TRBV15; 10 bases are shared with TRBD2. This CDR3 is 13 amino acids long. V trimming: 6 bases; J trimming: 8 bases; junction bases outside the gene matches: 4. Germline assignment: CDR1 LNHNV and CDR2 YYDKDF (reference sequence). The DNA for the CDR3 is TGTGCCACCAGTCTAGCGGGAGTTTATGAGCAGTTCTTC. Translation: CATSLAGVYEQFF.

The chain combines TRBV6-1 with TRBJ2-7; TRBD2 matches at 12 bases. The CDR3 runs to 15 residues. V was clipped by 4 bases and J by 5 bases; unmatched bases: 6. Germline CDR1 MNHNS, CDR2 SASEGT. The CDR3 bases are TGTGCCAGCAGTGCGGGTCTAGCGGGAGGGAACGAGCAGTACTTC. Translation: CASSAGLAGGNEQYF.

This chain links TRBV18 with TRBJ2-1; D ambiguous. Per the germline V gene, CDR1 is KGHSH and CDR2 is LQKENI. Trimming removed 0 bases from V and 10 bases from J, with 13 bases in between. There are 14 residues in the CDR3. The CDR3 sequence is CASSPPQLVGEQFF. For the CDR3, the DNA is TGTGCCAGCTCACCACCGCAGTTGGTTGGAGAGCAGTTCTTC.

This clone occurred many times. This specimen includes other DNA sequences encoding the same CDR3. This chain joins TRBV2 and TRBJ2-1, with 11 bases fitting TRBD2. J was trimmed by 0 bases and V by 6 bases; bases with no gene match: 4. Germline assignment: CDR1 SNHLY and CDR2 FYNNEI. This CDR3 spans 16 amino acids. The CDR3 protein is CASRLAGGSSYNEQFF. CDR3 coding DNA: TGTGCCAGCAGGCTAGCGGGAGGAAGCTCCTACAATGAGCAGTTCTTC.

V is TRBV11-2 and J is TRBJ2-1; 10 bases match TRBD2. The junction had 6 bases not matched to a gene; V was cut back by 4 bases and J by 0 bases. This CDR3 has 17 residues. The V gene's germline CDR1 is SGHAT and CDR2 FQNNGV. CDR3 protein: CASSSSTSGVSYNEQFF. In DNA form, the CDR3 reads TGTGCCAGCAGCTCGAGTACTAGCGGGGTCTCCTACAATGAGCAGTTCTTC.

This clone was seen more than once but under ten times. The chain couples TRBV7-9 to TRBJ1-6, with D hard to call. Germline assignment: CDR1 SEHNR and CDR2 FQNEAQ (reference sequence). This CDR3 contains 14 residues. Trimming left V 3 bases short and J 8 bases short, with 11 bases between. CDR3 in amino acids: CASSFGVGHSPLHF. The DNA for the CDR3 is TGTGCCAGCAGCTTTGGGGTTGGGCATTCACCCCTCCACTTT.

The chain employs TRBV29-1 and TRBJ2-3; tentative D call: TRBD1 (5 bases). This CDR3 comprises 11 residues. Germline CDR1 SQVTM, CDR2 ANQGSEA. The germline V and J ends were trimmed by 6 bases and 5 bases, with 9 bases remaining between them. The CDR3 nucleotides read TGCAGCGTCTTTAGGGGAGATACGCAGTATTTT. Protein product: CSVFRGDTQYF.

V is TRBV6-4 and J is TRBJ2-7, with D perhaps matching TRBD2 (5 bases). The CDR3 consists of 14 residues. The V gene lost 3 bases and the J gene lost 2 bases, with 11 bases spanning the gap. The germline CDR1 and CDR2 sequences are MRHNA and SNTAGT. Here the CDR3 reads CASSEELGPYEQYF. Here the CDR3 DNA reads TGTGCCAGCAGTGAAGAACTAGGACCCTACGAGCAGTACTTC.

CDR3 nucleotide sequence: TGTGCCAGCAGTCGTGGACAGGGCAGCCATCAGCCCCAGCATTTT. Translated, it gives CASSRGQGSHQPQHF. The chain combines TRBV7-2 with TRBJ1-5, with 8 bases matching TRBD1. The CDR3 extends over 15 amino acids. Germline assignment: CDR1 SGHTA and CDR2 FQGNSA. V was clipped by 6 bases and J by 5 bases; unmatched bases: 9.

The chain has TRBV9 and TRBJ2-1; 7 nucleotides align to TRBD2. V trimming: 2 bases; J trimming: 2 bases; junction bases outside the gene matches: 4. This CDR3 spans 15 amino acids. Germline lookup yields CDR1 SGDLS and CDR2 YYNGEE. The CDR3 bases are TGTGCCAGCAGCGTTGGCGGGAGTACCTACAATGAGCAGTTCTTC. This sequence encodes CASSVGGSTYNEQFF.

The genes are TRBV28 and TRBJ2-7, with 10 nucleotides matching TRBD1. Losses at the gene ends were 6 bases for V and 6 bases for J; bases not matched to a gene: 5. Looked up from germline, CDR1 is MDHEN and CDR2 is SYDVKM. This CDR3 spans 13 amino acids. The CDR3: CASRGTGVGEQYF. The CDR3 DNA reads as TGTGCCAGCAGAGGGACAGGGGTTGGCGAGCAGTACTTC.